These 28 T cell receptor beta chains originate from one sample sequenced in a study of neoadjuvant anti-PD-1 for oral cavity cancer. Only in-frame clones appear in the TCRdb table, and some are missing; sequencing was by immunoSEQ multiplex PCR. The table shows about 23,000 clones, with roughly 30% occurring only once. As to time point: after neoadjuvant nivolumab, at surgical resection. The starting material was tumor tissue, obtained after nivolumab (anti-PD-1) treatment. The receptor set was obtained from a person aged 35 to 85 with oral cavity squamous cell carcinoma.

This clone was found many times. The V call is TRBV11-2, the J call TRBJ2-7, with D possibly matching TRBD2 (6 bases). The germline CDR1 and CDR2 sequences are SGHAT and FQNNGV. This CDR3 has 16 residues. Trimming pared 5 bases from V and 2 bases from J, leaving 19 bases between. The CDR3 loop reads CASSRVGGKDAYEQYF. CDR3 nucleotide sequence: TGTGCCAGCAGCAGGGTTGGCGGGAAGGATGCCTACGAGCAGTACTTC.

This clone has more than one count but fewer than ten. The genes are TRBV10-2 and TRBJ2-2; 10 bases are a match to TRBD1. V gave up 7 bases and J gave up 4 bases; unmatched junction bases: 9. Germline V CDR1 and CDR2: WSHSY, SAAADI. CDR3 size: 16 residues. Here the CDR3 DNA reads TGCGCCAGCACCTCACCTGGGACAGGGGCCACCGGGGAGCTGTTTTTT. It encodes CASTSPGTGATGELFF.

This clone has only one observation. This chain uses TRBV18 with TRBJ1-1, with 8 bases that match TRBD1. Losses at the gene ends were 3 bases for V and 0 bases for J; bases not matched to a gene: 9. CDR1 is KGHSH, CDR2 LQKENI, per germline. The CDR3 length is 17 residues. CDR3 nucleotides: TGTGCCAGCTCACCGACCCCCTTACAGGGGGTGAACACTGAAGCTTTCTTT. Translated: CASSPTPLQGVNTEAFF.

This chain joins TRBV5-4 and TRBJ2-2; 9 nucleotides match TRBD1. Per germline, CDR1 SGHNT and CDR2 YYREEE (reference sequence). After removal of 3 bases from V and 7 bases from J, the junction contained 10 bases not matched to a gene. This CDR3 spans 16 amino acids. The CDR3 is CASSSNRDRVSGELFF. DNA for the CDR3: TGTGCCAGCAGCTCTAACCGGGACAGGGTTAGCGGGGAGCTGTTTTTT. The whole variable domain, filled in from reference TRBV5-4 and TRBJ2-2, reads ETGVTQSPTHLIKTRGQQVTLRCSSQSGHNTVSWYQQALGQGPQFIFQYYREEENGRGNFPPRFSGLQFPNYSSELNVNALELDDSALYLCASSSNRDRVSGELFFGEGSRLTVL.

The sample holds a few counts of this clone. V is TRBV5-5 and J is TRBJ2-7, with 9 bases aligning to TRBD1. CDR3 length: 14 residues. Germline-derived CDR1 and CDR2 are SGHKS and YYEKEE (reference sequence). The V and J ends lost 4 bases and 2 bases, in that order; junction bases with no gene match: 4. CDR3 sequence reads: CASSPTGGTYEQYF. In DNA form, the CDR3 reads TGTGCCAGCAGCCCGACAGGGGGAACCTACGAGCAGTACTTC.

The rearrangement links TRBV6-5 to TRBJ1-4; 9 bases match TRBD1. V gave up 2 bases and J gave up 5 bases; unmatched junction bases: 6. CDR3 length equals 16 residues. Germline CDR1 MNHEY, CDR2 SVGAGI. The CDR3 protein is CASSYGPGQGNEKLFF. CDR3 nucleotides: TGTGCCAGCAGTTACGGGCCGGGACAGGGAAATGAAAAACTGTTTTTT.

This chain joins TRBV6-6 and TRBJ1-1, with 8 bases identical to TRBD1. The CDR3 has 14 residues. J lost 0 bases, V lost 6 bases, and 3 bases had no gene match. Germline CDR1 reads MNHNY; CDR2 reads SVGAGI (reference sequence). CDR3 amino acids: CASRRQGMNTEAFF. Here the CDR3 DNA reads TGTGCCAGCAGAAGACAGGGGATGAACACTGAAGCTTTCTTT.

The J gene is TRBJ2-7, the V gene TRBV27; D may match TRBD1 or TRBD2 (5 bases each). CDR1 is MNHEY and CDR2 is SMNVEV in the germline V gene (reference sequence). This CDR3 spans 15 amino acids. With 2 bases removed from V and 0 bases from J, the gap between germline ends came to 11 bases. The DNA for the CDR3 is TGTGCCAGCAGTTTACCGGGACGTAGCTCCTACGAGCAGTACTTC. It translates to CASSLPGRSSYEQYF.

This clone turned up a few times. The chain has TRBV28 and TRBJ1-2; perhaps TRBD1 as D (6 bases). The CDR3 extends over 14 amino acids. Germline loops: CDR1 MDHEN, CDR2 SYDVKM. V was pared by 7 bases and J by 3 bases, with 15 bases between. Written as DNA, the CDR3 is TGTGCCAGCATCAACGGCGGGGGCCACTATGGCTACACCTTC. It codes for CASINGGGHYGYTF.

The J gene is TRBJ2-5, the V gene TRBV28; D is unresolved. The CDR3 extends over 15 amino acids. Germline loops: CDR1 MDHEN, CDR2 SYDVKM. Trimming took off 2 bases at V and 3 bases at J, with 13 bases between the two ends. The DNA for the CDR3 is TGTGCCAGCAGTTTAATCGGAATTACAAAAGAGACCCAGTACTTC. It codes for CASSLIGITKETQYF.

This clone was counted only a few times. The CDR3: CASSSVRDDNEKLFF. The CDR3, as DNA: TGTGCCAGCAGTTCGGTCAGGGACGATAATGAAAAACTGTTTTTT. The chain carries TRBV6-6 and TRBJ1-4; a weak D match, TRBD1 (5 bases). The CDR3 loop spans 15 amino acids. The V end was cut by 4 bases, the J end by 4 bases, with 13 bases between. Germline V CDR1 and CDR2: MNHNY, SVGAGI (reference sequence).

The rearrangement uses TRBV19 and TRBJ1-5; D remains unclear. Germline V lookup: CDR1 LNHDA, CDR2 SQIVND (reference sequence). V lost 6 bases and J lost 0, with 3 bases in between. The CDR3 consists of 12 residues. CDR3 sequence (DNA): TGTGCCAGTAGAGATAGCAATCAGCCCCAGCATTTT. Translating it yields CASRDSNQPQHF.

This clone has more than one count but fewer than ten. The genes are TRBV9 and TRBJ2-5; 9 nucleotides agree with TRBD2. The CDR3 totals 14 residues. CDR1 is SGDLS and CDR2 is YYNGEE in the germline V gene. V shed 0 bases, J shed 3 bases, and the junction held 0 bases outside the gene matches. The CDR3 region has the DNA TGTGCCAGCAGCGTAGGACTAGCGGAAGAGACCCAGTACTTC. Amino acid sequence: CASSVGLAEETQYF.

This sequence joins TRBV28 and TRBJ2-7; 12 bases match TRBD2. The germline V gene has CDR1 MDHEN and CDR2 SYDVKM. J gave up 4 bases and V 4 bases, and 8 bases lay outside the gene matches. This CDR3 has 16 residues. CDR3 coding DNA: TGTGCCAGCAGTTCCACCCTAGCGGGAGGGGGGTACGAGCAGTACTTC. This translates into CASSSTLAGGGYEQYF.

V usage is TRBV11-2 and J usage is TRBJ2-7; a weak D match, TRBD2 (6 bases). The CDR3 sequence is 15 residues long. The V end was cut by 5 bases, the J end by 4 bases, with 18 bases between. The germline V gene encodes CDR1 SGHAT and CDR2 FQNNGV. The chain's CDR3 is CASSLGLPGGYEQYF. The CDR3 nucleotides read TGTGCCAGCAGCCTGGGACTTCCTGGGGGGTACGAGCAGTACTTC.

This clone was seen ten or more times. This chain connects TRBV27 to TRBJ2-7; D gene ambiguous. This CDR3 comprises 14 residues. Trimming took off 0 bases at V and 6 bases at J, with 12 bases between the two ends. Germline CDR1 is MNHEY and CDR2 is SMNVEV (reference sequence). Here the CDR3 reads CASSLSRQVGEQYF. The DNA for the CDR3 is TGTGCCAGCAGTTTATCCCGGCAGGTAGGCGAGCAGTACTTC.

This rearrangement joins TRBV18 to TRBJ2-7; D might be TRBD1 (6 bases). CDR1 is KGHSH and CDR2 is LQKENI in the germline V gene. V was trimmed by 1 base and J by 5 bases, leaving 21 bases between them. The CDR3 is 17 residues long. The CDR3 coding sequence is TGTGCCAGCTCACCACGGGCCAGGGGCACCCTAGACCACGAGCAGTACTTC. Its translation: CASSPRARGTLDHEQYF.

The genes are TRBV6-4 and TRBJ2-3; D is undetermined. Germline CDR1 and CDR2: MRHNA and SNTAGT. The CDR3 extends over 15 amino acids. Trimming took off 0 bases at V and 2 bases at J, with 9 bases between the two ends. The chain's CDR3 is CASSDSTDPTDTQYF. The CDR3 coding sequence is TGTGCCAGCAGTGACTCCACCGACCCCACAGATACGCAGTATTTT.

This clone has more than one count but fewer than ten. The chain recombines TRBV7-2 with TRBJ2-7; D not certain. Trimming took 5 bases from V and 2 from J, leaving 4 bases between them. CDR3 size: 11 residues. Germline CDR1 is SGHTA and CDR2 is FQGNSA. For the CDR3, the DNA is TGTGCCAGCAGCGCAACCTACGAGCAGTACTTC. Translating gives CASSATYEQYF. Full variable domain (rest looked up from reference TRBV7-2 and TRBJ2-7): GAGVSQSPSNKVTEKGKDVELRCDPISGHTALYWYRQSLGQGLEFLIYFQGNSAPDKSGLPSDRFSAERTGGSVSTLTIQRTQQEDSAVYLCASSATYEQYFGPGTRLTVT.

Points on this clone: Other nucleotide sequences from this sample produce the same CDR3. The chain uses TRBV27 and TRBJ1-2, with a weak D call TRBD1 (5 bases). With 0 bases removed from V and 8 bases from J, the gap between germline ends came to 13 bases. The CDR3 loop spans 14 amino acids. Germline V CDR1 and CDR2: MNHEY, SMNVEV (reference sequence). The CDR3 DNA reads as TGTGCCAGCAGTTTATCGCTAGGGGTGGGAGGCTACACCTTC. This sequence encodes CASSLSLGVGGYTF.

The V and J genes are TRBV4-2 and TRBJ2-7; D is possibly TRBD1 (6 bases). Trimming removed 0 bases at V and 9 bases at J, with 9 bases between. This CDR3 is 12 amino acids long. CDR1 and CDR2 from the germline V gene are LGHNA and YNFKEQ. The CDR3 protein is CASSQEGAGQYF. The CDR3, as DNA: TGTGCCAGCAGCCAAGAGGGGGCCGGGCAGTACTTC.

A note on this clone: This CDR3 is also generated by other DNA sequences in the sample. The chain couples TRBV27 to TRBJ1-2; tentative D call: TRBD1 (6 bases). CDR1 is MNHEY and CDR2 is SMNVEV in the germline V gene (reference sequence). Trimming cost V 6 bases and J 4 bases, with 9 bases left between them. This CDR3 spans 12 amino acids. CDR3 sequence reads: CASRQGSYGYTF. As DNA, the CDR3 is TGTGCCAGCAGACAGGGAAGCTATGGCTACACCTTC.

The chain joins TRBV27 to TRBJ2-7; 11 positions agree with TRBD2. Per the germline V gene, CDR1 is MNHEY and CDR2 is SMNVEV (reference sequence). Germline trimming cut 6 bases from V and 4 bases from J; bases unmatched to any gene: 8. This CDR3 comprises 15 residues. The CDR3 region has the DNA TGTGCCAGCAGCCAAGGGACTAGCGGATTATACGAGCAGTACTTC. It encodes CASSQGTSGLYEQYF.

This clone was seen a handful of times. The rearrangement joins TRBV19 to TRBJ2-3; D not certain. The CDR3 runs to 13 residues. Germline assignment: CDR1 LNHDA and CDR2 SQIVND (reference sequence). V was clipped by 5 bases and J by 0 bases, with 6 bases between them. CDR3 sequence reads: CASSAPSTDTQYF. CDR3 nucleotide sequence: TGTGCCAGTAGTGCCCCTAGCACAGATACGCAGTATTTT. The variable domain in full, completed from reference TRBV19 and TRBJ2-3, reads DGGITQSPKYLFRKEGQNVTLSCEQNLNHDAMYWYRQDPGQGLRLIYYSQIVNDFQKGDIAEGYSVSREKKESFPLTVTSAQKNPTAFYLCASSAPSTDTQYFGPGTRLTVL.

The chain has TRBV11-2 and TRBJ2-1, with D unclear. Germline V gives CDR1 SGHAT, CDR2 FQNNGV. V shed 3 bases and J shed 0 bases, with 3 bases lying between them. The CDR3 spans 13 residues. Here the CDR3 DNA reads TGTGCCAGCAGCTTGGGCTCCTACAATGAGCAGTTCTTC. It encodes CASSLGSYNEQFF.

This clone was detected a few times. The V call is TRBV7-8, the J call TRBJ2-1; 10 bases match TRBD2. Germline CDR1 SGHVS, CDR2 FQNEAQ. The CDR3 totals 17 residues. J gave up 0 bases and V 1 base, and 3 bases lay outside the gene matches. Here the CDR3 reads CASSLGSGRSSYNEQFF. CDR3 in DNA: TGTGCCAGCAGCTTAGGTAGCGGGAGGTCCTCCTACAATGAGCAGTTCTTC.

The CDR3 is CASSLANSGFQETQYF. The CDR3, as DNA: TGCGCCAGCAGCTTGGCCAACTCCGGGTTCCAAGAGACCCAGTACTTC. The chain joins TRBV5-1 to TRBJ2-5; D is uncertain. The CDR3 has 16 amino acids. Germline lookup yields CDR1 SGHRS and CDR2 YFSETQ. With 0 bases removed from V and 1 base from J, the gap between germline ends came to 13 bases.

The chain links TRBV27 to TRBJ1-2; 11 bases align to TRBD1. Losses at the gene ends were 4 bases for V and 6 bases for J; bases not matched to a gene: 10. Germline CDR1 reads MNHEY; CDR2 reads SMNVEV (reference sequence). The CDR3 covers 16 residues. The CDR3 region is CASSYYPGTGGDGYTF. CDR3 DNA sequence: TGTGCCAGCAGTTACTATCCCGGGACAGGGGGAGATGGCTACACCTTC.